What follows are 10 T cell receptor beta chains derived from one specimen sequenced in a study of glioma-infiltrating T cells after dendritic cell vaccination. Repertoires were generated with immunoSEQ multiplex PCR, while TCRdb's copy carries only in-frame clones and drops some. The repertoire holds over 55,000 clones, with approximately 81% as singletons. The material sequenced was blood, taken before dendritic cell vaccination. These TCRs come from a human donor with glioblastoma.

This clone was detected only a few times. Here the CDR3 DNA reads TGTGCCAGCTCACCAAGCACAGGAAGGAATGAAAAACTGTTTTTT. Amino acid sequence: CASSPSTGRNEKLFF. The rearrangement joins TRBV18 to TRBJ1-4; maybe TRBD1 (5 bases). Germline V gene lookup returns CDR1 KGHSH and CDR2 LQKENI. V dropped 2 bases and J dropped 5 bases, with 12 bases sitting between them. This CDR3 is 15 amino acids long.

This clone showed up just a few times. This chain uses TRBV7-9 with TRBJ1-1; D possibly corresponds to TRBD1 (5 bases). Germline V lookup: CDR1 SEHNR, CDR2 FQNEAQ (reference sequence). CDR3 length: 14 residues. V gave up 4 bases and J gave up 4 bases, with 13 bases separating them. The CDR3: CASSSIQDPTEAFF. DNA for the CDR3: TGTGCCAGCAGCTCGATACAGGATCCCACTGAAGCTTTCTTT.

The chain combines TRBV10-3 with TRBJ2-7; 11 bases fit TRBD1. V dropped 10 bases and J dropped 6; count of bases not matched to a gene: 8. This CDR3 contains 13 residues. Germline V CDR1 and CDR2: ENHRY, SYGVKD. Here the CDR3 DNA reads TGTGCCACCAATGGGGGACAGGGGGGCGAGCAGTACTTC. This codes for CATNGGQGGEQYF.

The chain links TRBV14 to TRBJ1-4; D may be TRBD1 (5 bases). Trimming shortened V by 3 bases and J by 4 bases, and 12 bases separated the two germline ends. The CDR3 is 15 amino acids. CDR1 is SGHDN, CDR2 FVKESK, per germline. The CDR3 sequence is CASSQQTAFNEKLFF. DNA of the CDR3: TGTGCCAGCAGCCAGCAGACAGCTTTTAATGAAAAACTGTTTTTT.

The chain carries TRBV19 and TRBJ1-2, with TRBD1 as a possible D gene (6 bases). Per the germline V gene, CDR1 is LNHDA and CDR2 is SQIVND (reference sequence). The CDR3 covers 13 residues. Trimming cost V 6 bases and J 4 bases, with 12 bases left between them. Here the CDR3 DNA reads TGTGCCAGTAGGAACAGGGCCGGCTATGGCTACACCTTC. As protein: CASRNRAGYGYTF.

The V gene is TRBV27, the J gene TRBJ1-6; D is ambiguous. This CDR3 spans 12 amino acids. V was clipped by 5 bases and J by 3 bases, with 2 bases between them. Germline CDR1 reads MNHEY; CDR2 reads SMNVEV (reference sequence). This CDR3 reads CASSLYNSPLHF. DNA for the CDR3: TGTGCCAGCAGTCTCTATAATTCACCCCTCCACTTT.

The chain carries TRBV13 and TRBJ1-1; perhaps TRBD1 as D (5 bases). Germline assignment: CDR1 PRHDT and CDR2 FYEKMQ (reference sequence). The length of the CDR3 is 14 residues. V gave up 0 bases and J gave up 0 bases, with 5 bases separating them. The CDR3 sequence: CASSLGQVNTEAFF. Here the CDR3 DNA reads TGTGCCAGCAGCTTAGGACAGGTGAACACTGAAGCTTTCTTT. Based on the CDR3 plus reference TRBV13 and TRBJ1-1, the full variable domain is AAGVIQSPRHLIKEKRETATLKCYPIPRHDTVYWYQQGPGQDPQFLISFYEKMQSDKGSIPDRFSAQQFSDYHSELNMSSLELGDSALYFCASSLGQVNTEAFFGQGTRLTVV.

The V and J genes are TRBV11-2 and TRBJ2-3; 7 bases match TRBD2. Germline assignment: CDR1 SGHAT and CDR2 FQNNGV. Germline trimming cut 5 bases from V and 5 bases from J; bases unmatched to any gene: 16. The CDR3 extends over 17 amino acids. The CDR3 sequence is CASSAGSAGVSRDTQYF. The CDR3 region has the DNA TGTGCCAGCAGCGCCGGGTCGGCGGGGGTTTCACGAGATACGCAGTATTTT.

This rearrangement joins TRBV28 to TRBJ1-5; D might be TRBD1 (6 bases). Trimming took 7 bases from V and 4 from J, leaving 11 bases between them. Looked up from germline, CDR1 is MDHEN and CDR2 is SYDVKM. CDR3 length: 13 residues. Written as DNA, the CDR3 is TGTGCCAGCAATCAGGGGAAGAATCAGCCCCAGCATTTT. This encodes CASNQGKNQPQHF. The variable domain in full, completed from reference TRBV28 and TRBJ1-5, reads DVKVTQSSRYLVKRTGEKVFLECVQDMDHENMFWYRQDPGLGLRLIYFSYDVKMKEKGDIPEGYSVSREKKERFSLILESASTNQTSMYLCASNQGKNQPQHFGDGTRLSIL.

The rearrangement uses TRBV4-3 and TRBJ1-1; TRBD1 aligns across 7 bases. Trimming cost V 2 bases and J 8 bases; bases outside gene matches: 11. The CDR3 is made up of 15 amino acids. In germline, CDR1 is LGHNA, CDR2 YSLEER. CDR3 protein: CASSQIQGTSAEAFF. The CDR3 coding sequence is TGCGCCAGCAGCCAAATACAGGGGACGAGTGCGGAAGCTTTCTTT.